This T cell receptor beta chain was identified during a study of T cell responses to AZD1222 COVID-19 vaccine. CDR3 length: 16 amino acids. The V gene lost 0 bases and the J gene lost 8 bases, with 17 bases spanning the gap. Germline V gives CDR1 SGHTA, CDR2 FQGNSA. Sequenced by immunoSEQ multiplex PCR; TCRdb stores in-frame clones only, minus some. The sample consists of about 120,000 clones, 85% to 90% of them appearing once. Study-wide results and limits: Recipients of AZD1222 seropositive at baseline numbered only five or six. Clonal diversity was possibly underestimated, and the donors were mostly white British, with more females.

On this clone: Its target is not known.

This receptor was taken from an adult in good health. The sample in question was peripheral blood, obtained on day 0 of AZD1222 vaccination. This chain links TRBV7-2 with TRBJ2-1, with D unclear. The CDR3 loop reads CASSLAPRPRVHEQFF. The CDR3 DNA is TGTGCCAGCAGCTTAGCCCCGCGGCCTCGGGTGCATGAGCAGTTCTTC.